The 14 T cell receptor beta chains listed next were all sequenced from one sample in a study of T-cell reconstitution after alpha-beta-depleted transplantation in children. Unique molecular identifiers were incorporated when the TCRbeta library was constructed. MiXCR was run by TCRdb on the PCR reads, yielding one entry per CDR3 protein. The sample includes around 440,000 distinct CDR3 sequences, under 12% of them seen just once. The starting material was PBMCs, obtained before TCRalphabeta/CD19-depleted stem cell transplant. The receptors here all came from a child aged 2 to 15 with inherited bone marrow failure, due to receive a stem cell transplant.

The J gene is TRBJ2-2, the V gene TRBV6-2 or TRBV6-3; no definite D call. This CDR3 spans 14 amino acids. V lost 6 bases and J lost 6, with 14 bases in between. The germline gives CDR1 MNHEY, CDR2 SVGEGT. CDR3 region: CASRTRVNAGELFF. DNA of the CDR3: TGTGCCAGCAGAACAAGGGTTAACGCCGGGGAGCTGTTTTTT.

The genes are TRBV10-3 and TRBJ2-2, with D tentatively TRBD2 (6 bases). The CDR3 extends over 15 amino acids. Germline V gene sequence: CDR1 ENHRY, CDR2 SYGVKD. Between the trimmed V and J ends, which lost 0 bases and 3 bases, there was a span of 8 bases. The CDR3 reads CAISESGLDTGELFF. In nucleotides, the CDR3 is TGTGCCATCAGTGAGTCGGGACTTGACACCGGGGAGCTGTTTTTT.

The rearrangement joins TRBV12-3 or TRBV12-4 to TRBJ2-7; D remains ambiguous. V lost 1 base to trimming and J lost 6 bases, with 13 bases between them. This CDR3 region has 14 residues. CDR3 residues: CASSLDMQASEQYF. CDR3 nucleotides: TGTGCCAGCAGTTTAGATATGCAGGCCAGCGAGCAGTACTTC.

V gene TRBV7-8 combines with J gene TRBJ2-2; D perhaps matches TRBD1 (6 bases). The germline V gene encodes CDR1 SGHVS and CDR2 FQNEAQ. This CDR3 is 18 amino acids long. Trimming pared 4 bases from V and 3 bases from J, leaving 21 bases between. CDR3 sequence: CASSWDTGRESYTGELFF. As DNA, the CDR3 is TGTGCCAGCAGCTGGGACACCGGCCGGGAAAGCTACACCGGGGAGCTGTTTTTT.

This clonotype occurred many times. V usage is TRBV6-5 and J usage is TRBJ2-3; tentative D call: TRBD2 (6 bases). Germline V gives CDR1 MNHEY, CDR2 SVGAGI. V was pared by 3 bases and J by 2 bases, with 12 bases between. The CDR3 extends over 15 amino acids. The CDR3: CASSYFGGNTDTQYF. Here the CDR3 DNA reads TGTGCCAGCAGTTATTTTGGAGGGAACACAGATACGCAGTATTTT.

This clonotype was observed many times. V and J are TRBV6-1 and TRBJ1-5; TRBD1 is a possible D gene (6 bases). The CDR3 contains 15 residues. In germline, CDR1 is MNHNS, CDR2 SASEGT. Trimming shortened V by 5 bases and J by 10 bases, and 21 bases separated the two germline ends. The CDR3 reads CASSLGGLIPHPQHF. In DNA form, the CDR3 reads TGTGCCAGCAGTCTCGGGGGCCTTATTCCCCATCCCCAGCATTTT.

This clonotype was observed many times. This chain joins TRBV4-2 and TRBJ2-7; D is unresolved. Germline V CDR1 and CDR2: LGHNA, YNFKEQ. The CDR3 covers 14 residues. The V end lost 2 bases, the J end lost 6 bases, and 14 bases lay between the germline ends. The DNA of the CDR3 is TGTGCCAGCAGCCAATTGGCTGGTTCTAGCGAGCAGTACTTC. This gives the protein CASSQLAGSSEQYF.

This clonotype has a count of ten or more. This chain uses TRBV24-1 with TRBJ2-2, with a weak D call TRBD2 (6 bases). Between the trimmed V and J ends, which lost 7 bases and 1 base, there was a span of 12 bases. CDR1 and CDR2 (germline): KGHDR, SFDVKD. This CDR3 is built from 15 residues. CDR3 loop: CATRRDLRNTGELFF. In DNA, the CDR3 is TGTGCCACCAGACGGGACTTACGGAACACCGGGGAGCTGTTTTTT.

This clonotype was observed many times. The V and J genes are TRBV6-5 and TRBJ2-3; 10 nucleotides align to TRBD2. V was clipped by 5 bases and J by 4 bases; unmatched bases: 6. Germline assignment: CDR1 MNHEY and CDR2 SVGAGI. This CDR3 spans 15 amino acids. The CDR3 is CASSTSGISSDTQYF. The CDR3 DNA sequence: TGTGCCAGCAGTACTAGCGGGATCTCCTCAGATACGCAGTATTTT.

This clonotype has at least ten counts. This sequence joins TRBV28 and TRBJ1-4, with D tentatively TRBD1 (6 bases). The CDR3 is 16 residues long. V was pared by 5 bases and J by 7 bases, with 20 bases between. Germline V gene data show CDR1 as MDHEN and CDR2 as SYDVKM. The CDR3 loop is CASSEPGRGYIEKLFF. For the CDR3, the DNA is TGTGCCAGCAGTGAACCAGGGAGGGGGTACATTGAAAAACTGTTTTTT.

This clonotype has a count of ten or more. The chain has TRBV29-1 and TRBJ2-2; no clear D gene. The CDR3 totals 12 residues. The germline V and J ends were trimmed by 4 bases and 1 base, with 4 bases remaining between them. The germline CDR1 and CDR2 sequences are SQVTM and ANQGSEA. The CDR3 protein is CSVGLNTGELFF. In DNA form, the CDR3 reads TGCAGCGTTGGATTGAACACCGGGGAGCTGTTTTTT.

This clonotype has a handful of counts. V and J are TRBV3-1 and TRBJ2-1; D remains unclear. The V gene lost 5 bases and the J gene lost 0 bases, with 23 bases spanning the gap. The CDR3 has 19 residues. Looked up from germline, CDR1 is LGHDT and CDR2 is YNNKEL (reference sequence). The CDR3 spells CASSTFRVLPPSSYNEQFF. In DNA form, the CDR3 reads TGTGCCAGCAGCACCTTCCGGGTCCTACCCCCTAGCTCCTACAATGAGCAGTTCTTC.

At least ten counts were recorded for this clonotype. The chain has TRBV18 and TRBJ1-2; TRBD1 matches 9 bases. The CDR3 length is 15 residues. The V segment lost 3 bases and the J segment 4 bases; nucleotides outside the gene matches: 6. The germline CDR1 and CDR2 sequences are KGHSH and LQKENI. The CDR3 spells CASSPGQGGSYGYTF. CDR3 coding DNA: TGTGCCAGCTCACCGGGACAGGGCGGGAGCTATGGCTACACCTTC.

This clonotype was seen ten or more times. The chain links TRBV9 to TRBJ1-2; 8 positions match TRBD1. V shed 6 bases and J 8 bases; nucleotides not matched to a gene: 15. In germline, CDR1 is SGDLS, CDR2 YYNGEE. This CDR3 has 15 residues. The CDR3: CASNFEPGTGNGYTF. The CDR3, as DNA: TGTGCCAGCAACTTTGAACCAGGGACAGGTAACGGCTACACCTTC.